The rows below give T cell receptor beta chains drawn from one sample of a study of T cells in Graves' hyperthyroidism and ophthalmopathy. TCRdb redid the calling of the multiplex PCR reads with MiXCR, one entry per CDR3 protein. The table shows roughly 350,000 distinct CDR3 sequences, with 14% occurring only once. The sequenced material came from blood. These TCRs come from a woman aged 30 to 39 with Graves' ophthalmopathy. Both conserved end residues are part of each CDR3. Fields, in order: clone size, J gene, V gene, D gene, CDR3 DNA, CDR3 protein. A D gene is named only where the DNA matches it firmly. Size is stated for part of the rows, as once, few or many counts, or as a class when the clone is expanded.

- | TRBJ2-7 | TRBV19 | - | TGTGCCAGTAGTAGCAGGGGTTACGACGAGCAGTACTTC | CASSSRGYDEQYF
- | TRBJ2-1 | TRBV11-2 | - | TGTGCCGGCAGATTCTTAGCAGGGGCCAGCAATGAGCAGTTCTTC | CAGRFLAGASNEQFF
- | TRBJ2-3 | TRBV29-1 | TRBD1 | TGCAGCGTAAACAGGGGGCGCGGCACAGATACGCAGTATTTT | CSVNRGRGTDTQYF
- | TRBJ2-6 | TRBV4-2 | TRBD1 | TGTGCCAGCAGCCAGTCAGACAGGGCGCTAGCTGGGGCCAACGTCCTGACTTTC | CASSQSDRALAGANVLTF
many | TRBJ2-1 | TRBV28 | TRBD2 | TGTGCCAGCATCCCGGCGCTAGCGGGGCACCCAAATCAACGCAATGAGCAGTTCTTC | CASIPALAGHPNQRNEQFF
many | TRBJ2-1 | TRBV5-1 | - | TGCGCCAGCAGCTTGTACGGATATGAGCAGTTCTTC | CASSLYGYEQFF
- | TRBJ2-1 | TRBV6-4 | TRBD1 | TGTGCCAGCATGGCGGACCTAGACAGGGTCAATGAGCAGTTCTTC | CASMADLDRVNEQFF
few | TRBJ2-3 | TRBV19 | - | TGTGCCAGTAGAAGCGTTAGCACAGATACGCAGTATTTT | CASRSVSTDTQYF
many | TRBJ2-7 | TRBV20-1 | - | TGCAGTTTCCCGGAGGGGGGCGAGCAGTACTTC | CSFPEGGEQYF
- | TRBJ2-5 | TRBV6-1 | - | TGTGCCAGCAGGCAGGGCGTGGAGACCCAGTACTTC | CASRQGVETQYF
many | TRBJ1-6 | TRBV3-1 | TRBD1 | TGTGCCAGCAGCCCGGCTTACAGGGGACCTTCACCCCTCCACTTT | CASSPAYRGPSPLHF
few | TRBJ2-1 | TRBV19 | TRBD2 | TGTGCCAGTAGTATGAGAGCGGGGATCTACAATGAGCAGTTCTTC | CASSMRAGIYNEQFF
many | TRBJ2-1 | TRBV6-1 | - | TGTGCCAGCAGCCGCAGGGGATCCTATGGTGGTGAGCAGTTCTTC | CASSRRGSYGGEQFF
many | TRBJ1-2 | TRBV6-1 | - | TGTGCCAGCTATGGGGTCCGGGACGGAGGGCGCTATGGCTACACCTTC | CASYGVRDGGRYGYTF
many | TRBJ2-7 | TRBV29-1 | TRBD2 | TGCAGCGTTGATTTTATCGGGGGGGGTTACGAGCAGTACTTC | CSVDFIGGGYEQYF
many | TRBJ2-6 | TRBV5-1 | - | TGCGCCAGCAGCTTGGACGGGACAACAAGCTCTGGGGCCAACGTCCTGACTTTC | CASSLDGTTSSGANVLTF
few | TRBJ2-5 | TRBV4-1 | TRBD2 | TGCGCCAGCAGCCAAGGCCGAGCTAGCGGGGCCCAAGAGACCCAGTACTTC | CASSQGRASGAQETQYF
many | TRBJ1-5 | TRBV20-1 | - | TGCAGTGCTACCGACTTGTCGGGCAATCAGCCCCAGCATTTT | CSATDLSGNQPQHF
many | TRBJ1-4 | TRBV2 | TRBD1 | TGTGCCAGCACTACGGACAGGGCCGCAACTAATGAAAAACTGTTTTTT | CASTTDRAATNEKLFF
many | TRBJ1-1 | TRBV20-1 | - | TGCAGTGCTAGAGATGAAACCGGGACAAACACTGAAGCTTTCTTT | CSARDETGTNTEAFF
many | TRBJ1-1 | TRBV29-1 | - | TGCAGCGTTGAGGGGGGGGGGTCTGAAGCTTTCTTT | CSVEGGGSEAFF
many | TRBJ1-2 | TRBV11-2 | - | TGTGCCAGCAGCTTAGCGGATCTAGGGGGATCAGGCTACACCTTC | CASSLADLGGSGYTF
many | TRBJ1-4 | TRBV6-1 | TRBD1 | TGTGCCAGCAGTAATGACAGGGGGGGTGAAAAACTGTTTTTT | CASSNDRGGEKLFF
few | TRBJ1-2 | TRBV14 | - | TGTGCCAGCAGCCTTCTCGGACAGCCCCGGCGGGGGGGCTACACCTTC | CASSLLGQPRRGGYTF
few | TRBJ1-3 | TRBV5-6 | TRBD1 | TGTGCCAGCAGCTTCGGGACAGGGGTCGGAAACACCATATATTTT | CASSFGTGVGNTIYF
- | TRBJ2-5 | TRBV6-2/TRBV6-3 | - | TGTGCCAGCAGTTACGTAGGGTACCAAGAGACCCAGTACTTC | CASSYVGYQETQYF
many | TRBJ2-7 | TRBV28 | - | TGTGCCAGCACGGCAAGGAGATTCTACGAGCAGTACTTC | CASTARRFYEQYF
- | TRBJ1-1 | TRBV7-3 | - | TGTGCCAGCAGCCCCGACAAGAACACTGAAGCTTTCTTT | CASSPDKNTEAFF
many | TRBJ1-2 | TRBV28 | - | TGTGCCAGCAGTCGCTCATGGGGGAGCTATGGCTACACCTTC | CASSRSWGSYGYTF
many | TRBJ2-7 | TRBV27 | TRBD1 | TGTGCCAGCAGCCAGAGGACATACAGGGGCGAGCAGTACTTC | CASSQRTYRGEQYF
many | TRBJ2-2 | TRBV12-3/TRBV12-4 | TRBD1 | TGTGCCACCATACAACAGGGGGCGAACACCGGGGAGCTGTTTTTT | CATIQQGANTGELFF